By frequency, the clone carrying this T cell receptor beta chain registers medium-sized. This sample was taken from a study of T cell clusters in autoimmune cytopenias. Tens of thousands of genome equivalents of blood DNA were amplified for TRB. The CDR3 is made up of 14 amino acids. Germline values: CDR1 DFQATT, CDR2 SNEGSKA (reference sequence). One tube held mixed TRB-A and TRB-B primer pools for touch-down PCR. TCRdb re-called the multiplex PCR reads and shows each CDR3 protein once, DNA omitted. Recorded for this sample: about 2,700 distinct CDR3 sequences. The specimen sequenced was peripheral blood. This TCR was recovered from a human donor with an autoimmune cytopenia, with autoimmune hepatitis or in good health (not recorded which). V and J are TRBV20-1 and TRBJ2-7; TCRdb's D call, TRBD1, is unchecked because there is no DNA. Here the CDR3 reads CSARQGGNPYEQYF.